The rows below give T cell receptor beta chains drawn from one sample of a study of blood T cell repertoires in COVID-19. The method was immunoSEQ multiplex PCR; TCRdb's version includes in-frame clones alone and lacks a portion of them. The sample lists around 120,000 clones; roughly 70% were seen once. Sequencing was done on a sample of peripheral blood. The receptors stem from a human donor with acute or convalescent COVID-19. The donor label of this sample is uncertain. CDR3s include the opening cysteine and the closing phenylalanine or tryptophan.

j_call: TRBJ2-4
v_call: TRBV5-4
cdr3_aa: CASSLDLGENIQYF

j_call: TRBJ1-5
v_call: TRBV10-3
cdr3_aa: CAISELGGVNQPQHF

j_call: TRBJ1-5
v_call: TRBV30
cdr3_aa: CAWSVQGGQPQHF

j_call: TRBJ1-2
v_call: TRBV18
cdr3_aa: CASSPKGYGYTF

j_call: TRBJ1-3
v_call: TRBV27
cdr3_aa: CASSSYRGGGNTIYF

j_call: TRBJ1-5
v_call: TRBV7-8
cdr3_aa: CASSLTPQVRGPQHF

j_call: TRBJ1-1
v_call: TRBV28
cdr3_aa: CASSLGGGVKTEAFF

j_call: TRBJ2-7
v_call: TRBV9
cdr3_aa: CASSVVGTELYEQYF

j_call: TRBJ1-5
v_call: TRBV18
cdr3_aa: CASSSDILQPQHF

j_call: TRBJ1-1
v_call: TRBV27
cdr3_aa: CASSGGGALNTEAFF

j_call: TRBJ2-1
v_call: TRBV7-2
cdr3_aa: CASSRGASGYNEQFF

j_call: TRBJ2-2
v_call: TRBV27
cdr3_aa: CASRGTGVGTGELFF

j_call: TRBJ2-1
v_call: TRBV3-1/TRBV3-2
cdr3_aa: CASSQASGRVEQFF

j_call: TRBJ2-3
v_call: TRBV28
cdr3_aa: CASSSDRGTTDTQYF

j_call: TRBJ1-3
v_call: TRBV7-2
cdr3_aa: CASSRGTRFSGNTIYF

j_call: TRBJ1-2
v_call: TRBV5-6
cdr3_aa: CASSLRQGLYGYTF

j_call: TRBJ2-2
v_call: TRBV9
cdr3_aa: CASSQDKNTGELFF

j_call: TRBJ2-2
v_call: TRBV11-2
cdr3_aa: CASSPRTGVAGELFF

j_call: TRBJ1-3
v_call: TRBV6-5
cdr3_aa: CASSYGSRSSGNTIYF

j_call: TRBJ1-5
v_call: TRBV7-2
cdr3_aa: CASSSGGGDEPQHF

j_call: TRBJ2-3
v_call: TRBV6-1
cdr3_aa: CASSEPGSGTDTQYF

j_call: TRBJ1-5
v_call: TRBV7-9
cdr3_aa: CASSLNGESQPQHF

j_call: TRBJ2-6
v_call: TRBV2
cdr3_aa: CASSPQGAYSGANVLTF

j_call: TRBJ2-3
v_call: TRBV30
cdr3_aa: CAWTTGAGGYSSTDTQYF

j_call: TRBJ1-1
v_call: TRBV15
cdr3_aa: CATSRSGQGRTEAFF

j_call: TRBJ2-5
v_call: TRBV18
cdr3_aa: CASSPNSQETQYF

j_call: TRBJ2-1
v_call: TRBV6-5
cdr3_aa: CASSFRGGPYEQFF

j_call: TRBJ1-2
v_call: TRBV11-2
cdr3_aa: CASSSPGRRAGYTF

j_call: TRBJ1-5
v_call: TRBV5-6
cdr3_aa: CASSLGTGGVQPQHF

j_call: TRBJ2-1
v_call: TRBV24-1
cdr3_aa: CATSDPWTGPPYNEQFF

j_call: TRBJ2-1
v_call: TRBV11-2
cdr3_aa: CASSLVSGANNEQFF

j_call: TRBJ1-6
v_call: TRBV11-2
cdr3_aa: CASSRQVNSPLHF

j_call: TRBJ1-1
v_call: TRBV11-2
cdr3_aa: CASSLYPGMNTEAFF

j_call: TRBJ1-2
v_call: TRBV21-1
cdr3_aa: CASSKAGSPHTLYGYTF

j_call: TRBJ1-6
v_call: TRBV3-1/TRBV3-2
cdr3_aa: CASSPLTGGNSPLHF

j_call: TRBJ2-2
v_call: TRBV5-4
cdr3_aa: CASSLVGRGPNTGELFF

j_call: TRBJ1-5
v_call: TRBV30
cdr3_aa: CAWSARINQPQHF

j_call: TRBJ2-3
v_call: TRBV3-1/TRBV3-2
cdr3_aa: CASSPQAPMAGWADTQYF

j_call: TRBJ2-5
v_call: TRBV7-9
cdr3_aa: CASSPDSSGEETQYF

j_call: TRBJ1-6
v_call: TRBV19
cdr3_aa: CASRTGNSPLHF

j_call: TRBJ2-2
v_call: TRBV15
cdr3_aa: CATSTLTGGSGELFF

j_call: TRBJ2-1
v_call: TRBV4-2
cdr3_aa: CASSQELSWTSGGLYNEQFF

j_call: TRBJ2-3
v_call: TRBV24-1
cdr3_aa: CATSDPGLADWSTDTQYF

j_call: TRBJ1-6
v_call: TRBV5-1
cdr3_aa: CASSLDLGVYNSPLHF

j_call: TRBJ1-4
v_call: TRBV4-2
cdr3_aa: CASSQVAGQGRQNEKLFF

j_call: TRBJ2-1
v_call: TRBV12-3/TRBV12-4
cdr3_aa: CATKTGGSNEQFF

j_call: TRBJ1-2
v_call: TRBV5-6
cdr3_aa: CASSLLQGSYGYTF